One sample yielded the 15 T cell receptor beta chains listed below, sequenced in a study of cytomegalovirus exposure and HLA in healthy donors. Researchers ran the PCR with 60 Vbeta and 13 Jbeta primers. Clones were sequenced by immunoSEQ multiplex PCR, and TCRdb holds only the in-frame ones, with some missing. This table has 130,000 to 150,000 clones, just under 75% appearing once. Sequenced sample: PBMCs. The source is a woman aged 18-30 years in good health and CMV-seronegative.

The chain recombines TRBV5-1 with TRBJ1-1; 7 positions agree with TRBD1. Trimming took 0 bases from V and 5 from J; bases not matched to a gene: 7. Per the germline V gene, CDR1 is SGHRS and CDR2 is YFSETQ. This CDR3 has 15 residues. CDR3 protein: CASSLAASGGTEAFF. Written as DNA, the CDR3 is TGCGCCAGCAGCTTGGCGGCGTCAGGGGGGACTGAAGCTTTCTTT.

This rearrangement joins TRBV28 to TRBJ1-1; 7 bases align to TRBD1. The CDR3 is 15 residues long. Germline CDR1 reads MDHEN; CDR2 reads SYDVKM. With 1 base clipped from V and 8 bases from J, the junction kept 10 bases outside the gene matches. This CDR3 is CASSLFSTGRLEAFF. The CDR3 DNA is TGTGCCAGCAGTTTATTCTCGACAGGGCGCCTGGAAGCTTTCTTT.

This clone was detected once. The V call is TRBV4-3, the J call TRBJ2-1, with 8 bases aligning to TRBD2. V gave up 3 bases and J gave up 9 bases; unmatched junction bases: 7. The CDR3 consists of 14 residues. Germline V gives CDR1 LGHNA, CDR2 YSLEER. CDR3 amino acids: CASSHDGRAGEQFF. CDR3 nucleotides: TGCGCCAGCAGCCATGACGGGAGGGCAGGTGAGCAGTTCTTC.

In this sample, this clone turned up a few times. Other nucleotide sequences from this sample produce the same CDR3. The chain uses TRBV27 and TRBJ1-1; D call uncertain. The CDR3 totals 14 residues. V lost 3 bases and J 3 bases, leaving 11 bases between the germline ends. Germline loops: CDR1 MNHEY, CDR2 SMNVEV (reference sequence). For the CDR3, the DNA is TGTGCCAGCAGTTTCGCGGGTGCTGACACTGAAGCTTTCTTT. Protein sequence: CASSFAGADTEAFF.

The rearrangement links TRBV5-5 to TRBJ1-6; tentative D call: TRBD1 (5 bases). This CDR3 comprises 14 residues. The ends were cut back, 0 bases at V and 6 bases at J, with 7 bases in the middle. Germline assignment: CDR1 SGHKS and CDR2 YYEKEE (reference sequence). The CDR3, as DNA: TGTGCCAGCAGCTTGGGGACACCTAATTCACCCCTCCACTTT. Translation gives CASSLGTPNSPLHF.

The rearrangement joins TRBV21-1 to TRBJ2-2; the D call of TRBD2 is as the table states it, not checked on the DNA. TRBV21-1 is termed a pseudogene. The CDR3 loop spans 20 amino acids. The CDR3, as DNA: TGTGCCAGCAGCAAGTCTAGCGGGAGGACCTTGACATATAACACCGGGGAGCTGTTTTTT. As protein: CASSKSSGRTLTYNTGELFF.

The chain joins TRBV7-6 to TRBJ1-3; no reliable D call. This CDR3 has 15 residues. V was pared by 5 bases and J by 0 bases, with 11 bases between. CDR1 is SGHVS and CDR2 is FNYEAQ in the germline V gene. CDR3 sequence (DNA): TGTGCCAGCAGCCCCCTCGTGAGCTCTGGAAACACCATATATTTT. This sequence encodes CASSPLVSSGNTIYF.

This clone showed up just a few times. This chain connects TRBV29-1 to TRBJ2-7; a possible D gene is TRBD1 (6 bases). The germline gives CDR1 SQVTM, CDR2 ANQGSEA. Trimming took off 6 bases at V and 13 bases at J, with 19 bases between the two ends. The CDR3 has 11 residues. CDR3 sequence (DNA): TGCAGCGTGAGGGATAACAGGGTATCATACTTC. Amino acids: CSVRDNRVSYF.

CDR3 DNA: TGTGCCAGCAGCTCCGGGGGACCCCGCTCCTATAATTCACCCCTCCACTTT. This sequence encodes CASSSGGPRSYNSPLHF. The gene calls are TRBV9 and TRBJ1-6; D is possibly TRBD1 (5 bases). The germline gives CDR1 SGDLS, CDR2 YYNGEE. This CDR3 comprises 17 residues. The V end was cut by 4 bases, the J end by 0 bases, with 14 bases between.

The genes are TRBV19 and TRBJ1-1, with D possibly matching TRBD1 (5 bases). CDR3 length: 14 amino acids. The V gene lost 5 bases and the J gene lost 0 bases, with 10 bases spanning the gap. Germline V gene sequence: CDR1 LNHDA, CDR2 SQIVND (reference sequence). The CDR3 is CASSWGGMNTEAFF. CDR3 nucleotide sequence: TGTGCCAGTAGTTGGGGGGGGATGAACACTGAAGCTTTCTTT.

The genes are TRBV7-2 and TRBJ1-3; D gene ambiguous. Trimming stripped 4 bases from V and 7 bases from J, with 5 bases between. The CDR3 has 11 amino acids. CDR1 and CDR2 (germline): SGHTA, FQGNSA. CDR3 sequence (DNA): TGTGCCAGCAGCTCGACTAACACCATATATTTT. Translated: CASSSTNTIYF.

This clone has only a few counts. V is TRBV5-6 and J is TRBJ2-5, with a weak D call TRBD2 (5 bases). The germline gives CDR1 SGHDT, CDR2 YYEEEE. Trimming shortened V by 4 bases and J by 5 bases, and 18 bases separated the two germline ends. This CDR3 has 15 amino acids. The CDR3: CASSLWRHLRETQYF. CDR3 bases: TGTGCCAGCAGCCTATGGAGGCATCTCCGGGAGACCCAGTACTTC. Complete variable domain (other parts from reference TRBV5-6 and TRBJ2-5): DAGVTQSPTHLIKTRGQQVTLRCSPKSGHDTVSWYQQALGQGPQFIFQYYEEEERQRGNFPDRFSGHQFPNYSSELNVNALLLGDSALYLCASSLWRHLRETQYFGPGTRLLVL.

This clone was counted only a few times. The V and J genes are TRBV18 and TRBJ1-2, with 12 bases fitting TRBD1. The germline V gene has CDR1 KGHSH and CDR2 LQKENI. This CDR3 comprises 17 residues. V trimming: 4 bases; J trimming: 7 bases; junction bases outside the gene matches: 13. CDR3 sequence: CASSQGGTGGATSGYTF. DNA for the CDR3: TGTGCCAGCTCACAGGGCGGGACAGGGGGCGCAACCAGTGGCTACACCTTC. Full variable domain (outside the CDR3, taken from reference TRBV18 and TRBJ1-2): NAGVMQNPRHLVRRRGQEARLRCSPMKGHSHVYWYRQLPEEGLKFMVYLQKENIIDESGMPKERFSAEFPKEGPSILRIQQVVRGDSAAYFCASSQGGTGGATSGYTFGSGTRLTVV.

This clone has more than one count but fewer than ten. The chain recombines TRBV7-3 with TRBJ2-3; 13 bases fit TRBD2. CDR1 is SGHTA, CDR2 FQGTGA, per germline. The CDR3 spans 16 residues. V trimming: 5 bases; J trimming: 4 bases; junction bases outside the gene matches: 6. DNA for the CDR3: TGTGCCAGCAGCCCCCGGACTAGCGGGGGTGCAGATACGCAGTATTTT. Translation gives CASSPRTSGGADTQYF. The complete variable domain, with remaining parts taken from reference TRBV7-3 and TRBJ2-3, reads GAGVSQTPSNKVTEKGKYVELRCDPISGHTALYWYRQSLGQGPEFLIYFQGTGAADDSGLPNDRFFAVRPEGSVSTLKIQRTERGDSAVYLCASSPRTSGGADTQYFGPGTRLTVL.

The chain recombines TRBV6-1 with TRBJ1-2, with D unclear. V was shortened by 8 bases and J by 10 bases, with 8 bases between the two germline ends. The CDR3 length is 9 residues. Germline values: CDR1 MNHNS, CDR2 SASEGT. The CDR3 nucleotides read TGTGCCAGCGTTGGAGACTACACCTTC. Amino acid sequence: CASVGDYTF.